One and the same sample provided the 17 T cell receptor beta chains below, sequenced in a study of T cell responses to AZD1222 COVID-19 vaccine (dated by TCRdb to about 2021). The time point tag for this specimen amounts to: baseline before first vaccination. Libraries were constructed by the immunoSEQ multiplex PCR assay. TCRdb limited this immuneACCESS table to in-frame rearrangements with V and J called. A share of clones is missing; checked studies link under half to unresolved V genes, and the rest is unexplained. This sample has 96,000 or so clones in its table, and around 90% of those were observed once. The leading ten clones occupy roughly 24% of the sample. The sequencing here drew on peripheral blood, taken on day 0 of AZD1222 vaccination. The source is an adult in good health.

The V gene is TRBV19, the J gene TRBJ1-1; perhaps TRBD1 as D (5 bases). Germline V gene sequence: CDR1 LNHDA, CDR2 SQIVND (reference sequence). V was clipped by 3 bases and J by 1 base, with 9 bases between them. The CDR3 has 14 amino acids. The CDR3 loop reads CASSIRVSNTEAFF. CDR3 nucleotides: TGTGCCAGTAGTATCAGGGTTTCGAACACTGAAGCTTTCTTT.

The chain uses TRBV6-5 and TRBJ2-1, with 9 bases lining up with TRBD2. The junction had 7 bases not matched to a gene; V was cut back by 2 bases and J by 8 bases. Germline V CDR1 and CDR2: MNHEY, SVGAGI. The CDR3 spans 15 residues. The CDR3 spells CASSYRAGGPDEQFF. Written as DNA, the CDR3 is TGTGCCAGCAGTTACCGGGCGGGAGGGCCCGATGAGCAGTTCTTC.

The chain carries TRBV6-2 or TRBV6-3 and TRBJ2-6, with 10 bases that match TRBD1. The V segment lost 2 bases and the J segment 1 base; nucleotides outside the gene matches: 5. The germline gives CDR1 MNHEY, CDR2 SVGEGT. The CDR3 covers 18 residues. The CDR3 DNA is TGTGCCAGCAGTTACATAGGACAGGGGGTATCTGGGGCCAACGTCCTGACTTTC. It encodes CASSYIGQGVSGANVLTF.

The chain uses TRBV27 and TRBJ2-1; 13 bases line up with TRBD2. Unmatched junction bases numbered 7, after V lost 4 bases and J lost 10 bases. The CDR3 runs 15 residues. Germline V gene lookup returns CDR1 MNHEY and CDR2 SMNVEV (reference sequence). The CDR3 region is CASSSRTSGSEEQFF. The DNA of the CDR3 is TGTGCCAGCAGTTCCCGGACTAGCGGGAGCGAGGAGCAGTTCTTC.

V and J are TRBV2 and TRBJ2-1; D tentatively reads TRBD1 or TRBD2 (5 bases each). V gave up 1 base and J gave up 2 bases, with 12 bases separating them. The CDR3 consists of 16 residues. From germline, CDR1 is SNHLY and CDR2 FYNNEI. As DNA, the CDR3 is TGTGCCAGCAGTGAAGGGTTAGTGGGGGCCTACAATGAGCAGTTCTTC. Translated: CASSEGLVGAYNEQFF.

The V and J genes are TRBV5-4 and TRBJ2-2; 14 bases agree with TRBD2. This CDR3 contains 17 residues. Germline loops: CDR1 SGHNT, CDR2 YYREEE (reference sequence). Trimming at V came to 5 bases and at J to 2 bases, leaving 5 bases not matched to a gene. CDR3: CASSKGLAGVNTGELFF. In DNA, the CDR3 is TGTGCCAGCAGTAAGGGACTAGCGGGAGTCAACACCGGGGAGCTGTTTTTT. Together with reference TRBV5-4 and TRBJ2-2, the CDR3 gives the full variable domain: ETGVTQSPTHLIKTRGQQVTLRCSSQSGHNTVSWYQQALGQGPQFIFQYYREEENGRGNFPPRFSGLQFPNYSSELNVNALELDDSALYLCASSKGLAGVNTGELFFGEGSRLTVL.

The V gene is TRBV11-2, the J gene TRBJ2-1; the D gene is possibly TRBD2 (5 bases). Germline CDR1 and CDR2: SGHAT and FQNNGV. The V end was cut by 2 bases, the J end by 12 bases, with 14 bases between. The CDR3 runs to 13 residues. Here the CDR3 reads CASSLIVGKGQFF. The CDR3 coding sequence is TGTGCCAGCAGCTTAATTGTCGGGAAGGGGCAGTTCTTC.

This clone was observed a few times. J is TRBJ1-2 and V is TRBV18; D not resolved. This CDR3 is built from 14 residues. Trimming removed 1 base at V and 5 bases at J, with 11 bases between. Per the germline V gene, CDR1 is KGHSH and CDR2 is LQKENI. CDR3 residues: CASSPQGGEYGYTF. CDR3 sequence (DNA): TGTGCCAGCTCACCACAGGGTGGGGAATATGGCTACACCTTC.

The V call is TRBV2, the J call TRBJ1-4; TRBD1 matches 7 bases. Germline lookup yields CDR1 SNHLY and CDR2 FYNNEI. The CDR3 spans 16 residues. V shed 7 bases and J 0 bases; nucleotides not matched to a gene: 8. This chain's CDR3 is CASTSTGVATNEKLFF. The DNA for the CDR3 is TGTGCCAGCACGAGTACAGGGGTTGCAACTAATGAAAAACTGTTTTTT.

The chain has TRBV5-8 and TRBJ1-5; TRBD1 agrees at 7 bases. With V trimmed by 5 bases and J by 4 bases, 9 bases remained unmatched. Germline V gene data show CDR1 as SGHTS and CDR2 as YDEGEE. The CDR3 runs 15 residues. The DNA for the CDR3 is TGTGCCAGCAGTGAGAAGGGGGCCGCAAATCAGCCCCAGCATTTT. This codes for CASSEKGAANQPQHF.

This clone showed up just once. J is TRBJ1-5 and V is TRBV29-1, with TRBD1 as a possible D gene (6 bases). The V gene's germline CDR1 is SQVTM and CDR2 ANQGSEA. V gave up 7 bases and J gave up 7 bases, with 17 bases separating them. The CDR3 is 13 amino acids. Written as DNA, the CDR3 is TGCAGCGCCTCCGACAGGTTCAGGCAGCCCCAGCATTTT. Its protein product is CSASDRFRQPQHF.

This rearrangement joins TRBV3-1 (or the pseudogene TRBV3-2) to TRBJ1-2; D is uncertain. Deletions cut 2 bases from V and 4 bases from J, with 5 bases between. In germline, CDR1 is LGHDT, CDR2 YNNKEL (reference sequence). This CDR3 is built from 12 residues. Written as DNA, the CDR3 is TGTGCCAGCAGCCAAACAGTCTATGGCTACACCTTC. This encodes CASSQTVYGYTF.

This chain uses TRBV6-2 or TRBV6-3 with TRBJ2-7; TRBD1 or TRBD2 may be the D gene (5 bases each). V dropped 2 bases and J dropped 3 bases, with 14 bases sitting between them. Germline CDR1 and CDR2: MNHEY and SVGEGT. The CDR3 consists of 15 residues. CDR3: CASSYPGASNYEQYF. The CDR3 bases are TGTGCCAGCAGTTACCCCGGGGCGTCGAACTACGAGCAGTACTTC.

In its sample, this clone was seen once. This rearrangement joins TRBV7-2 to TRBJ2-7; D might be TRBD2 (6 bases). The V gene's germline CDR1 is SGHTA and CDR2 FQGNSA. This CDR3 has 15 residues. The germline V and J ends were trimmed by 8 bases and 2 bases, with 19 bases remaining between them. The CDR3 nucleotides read TGTGCCAGCGGACTAATAACAGGTCCCCCCTACGAGCAGTACTTC. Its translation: CASGLITGPPYEQYF.

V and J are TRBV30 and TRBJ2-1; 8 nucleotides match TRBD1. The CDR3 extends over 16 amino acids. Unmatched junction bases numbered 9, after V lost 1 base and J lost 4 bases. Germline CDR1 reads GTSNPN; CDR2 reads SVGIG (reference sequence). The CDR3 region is CAWSGATTGAYNEQFF. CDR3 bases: TGTGCCTGGAGTGGTGCCACGACAGGGGCTTACAATGAGCAGTTCTTC.

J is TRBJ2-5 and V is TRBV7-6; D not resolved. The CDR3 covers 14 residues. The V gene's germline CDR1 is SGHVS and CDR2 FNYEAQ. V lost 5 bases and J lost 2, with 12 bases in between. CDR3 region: CASSPYTLQETQYF. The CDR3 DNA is TGTGCCAGCAGCCCCTATACCCTTCAAGAGACCCAGTACTTC.

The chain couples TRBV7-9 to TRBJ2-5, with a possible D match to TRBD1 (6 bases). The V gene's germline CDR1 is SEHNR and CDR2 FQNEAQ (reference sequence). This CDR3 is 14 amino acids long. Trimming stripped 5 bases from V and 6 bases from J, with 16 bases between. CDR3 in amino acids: CASSDAQGWQTQYF. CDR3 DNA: TGTGCCAGCAGCGACGCCCAGGGGTGGCAGACCCAGTACTTC.